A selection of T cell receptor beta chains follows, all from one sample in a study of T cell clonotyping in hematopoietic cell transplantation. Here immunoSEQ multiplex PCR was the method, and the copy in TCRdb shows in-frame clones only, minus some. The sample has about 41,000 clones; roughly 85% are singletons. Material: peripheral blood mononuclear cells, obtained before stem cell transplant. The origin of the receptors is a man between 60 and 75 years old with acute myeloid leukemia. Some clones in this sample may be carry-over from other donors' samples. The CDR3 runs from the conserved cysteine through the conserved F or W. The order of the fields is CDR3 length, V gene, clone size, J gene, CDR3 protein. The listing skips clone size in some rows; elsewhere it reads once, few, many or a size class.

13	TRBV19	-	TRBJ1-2	CASSSGRNYGYTF
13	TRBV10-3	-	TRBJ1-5	CAISEQGGQPQHF
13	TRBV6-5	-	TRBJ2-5	CASSYGVGETQYF
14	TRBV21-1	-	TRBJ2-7	CASSKGRGASEQYF
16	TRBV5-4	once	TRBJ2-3	CASSGGLAGGPDTQYF
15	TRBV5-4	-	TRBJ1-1	CASSMGGQLNTEAFF
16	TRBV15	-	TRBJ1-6	CATSRDRSAYNSPLHF
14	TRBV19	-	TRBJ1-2	CASRPRGGGYGYTF
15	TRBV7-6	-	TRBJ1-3	CASSSRVPSGNTIYF
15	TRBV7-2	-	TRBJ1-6	CASSVRQGYNSPLHF
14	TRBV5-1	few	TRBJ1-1	CASSLATSGTEAFF
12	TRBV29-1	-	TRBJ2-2	CSVHRGTGELFF
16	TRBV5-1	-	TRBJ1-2	CASSLATGGRDYGYTF
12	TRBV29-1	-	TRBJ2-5	CSVEVGRETQYF
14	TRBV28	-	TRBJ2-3	CASRAGTAVDTQYF
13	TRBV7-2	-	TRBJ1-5	CTSGTGVAQPQHF
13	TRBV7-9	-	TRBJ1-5	CASSWEGSQPQHF
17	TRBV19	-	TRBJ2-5	CASSIGRGSRGGETQYF
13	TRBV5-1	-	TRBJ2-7	CASSDDHRNEQYF
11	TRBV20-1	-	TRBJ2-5	CSARDGETQYF
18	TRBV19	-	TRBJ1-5	CASRRGGRVGSSNQPQHF
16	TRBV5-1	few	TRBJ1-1	CASSYILGGRNTEAFF
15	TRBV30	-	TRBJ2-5	CAWSVGGQYQETQYF
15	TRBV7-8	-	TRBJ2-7	CASSLAPGHFYEQYF
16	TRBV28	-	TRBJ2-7	CASSLRSAGQPREQYF
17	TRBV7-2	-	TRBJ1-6	CASSPRQGSSYNSPLHF
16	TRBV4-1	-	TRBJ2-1	CASSQMPGQGALEQFF
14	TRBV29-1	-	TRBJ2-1	CSVEGKGSYNEQFF